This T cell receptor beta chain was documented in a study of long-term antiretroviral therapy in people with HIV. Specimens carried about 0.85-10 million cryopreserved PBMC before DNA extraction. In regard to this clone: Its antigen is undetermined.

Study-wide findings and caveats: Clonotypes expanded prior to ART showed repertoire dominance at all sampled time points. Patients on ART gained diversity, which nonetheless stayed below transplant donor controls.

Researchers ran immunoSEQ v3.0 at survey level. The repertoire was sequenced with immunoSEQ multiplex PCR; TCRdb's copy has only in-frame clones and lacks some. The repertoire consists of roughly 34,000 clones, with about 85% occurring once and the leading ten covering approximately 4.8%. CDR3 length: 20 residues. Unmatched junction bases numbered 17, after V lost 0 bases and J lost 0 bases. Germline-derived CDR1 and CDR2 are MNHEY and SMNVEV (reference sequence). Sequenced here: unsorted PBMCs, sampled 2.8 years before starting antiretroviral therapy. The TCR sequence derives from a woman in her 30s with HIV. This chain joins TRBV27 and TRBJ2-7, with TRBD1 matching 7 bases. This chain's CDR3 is CASSLSVSLPGQIPSYEQYF. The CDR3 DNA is TGTGCCAGCAGTTTATCGGTTTCCCTTCCGGGACAGATTCCCTCCTACGAGCAGTACTTC.